Detailed here is one TCR beta chain. This entry is derived from a study of technical replicates of blood from several donors. The repertoire was sequenced with immunoSEQ multiplex PCR; TCRdb's copy has only in-frame clones and lacks some. Of about 75,000 clones in the sample, approximately 96% were seen once. With V trimmed by 1 base and J by 4 bases, 10 bases remained unmatched. Germline V CDR1 and CDR2: SGHTA, FQGNSA. CDR3 length: 17 residues. V usage is TRBV7-2 and J usage is TRBJ2-5; TRBD2 matches at 9 bases. The material sequenced was T cells isolated from PBMCs. The sequence was obtained from a human donor in good health. The CDR3 sequence is CASSLGGGGYRGETQYF. DNA for the CDR3: TGTGCCAGCAGCTTAGGCGGGGGGGGGTACCGAGGAGAGACCCAGTACTTC.